These T cell receptor beta chains were read from a single sample in a study of CD8+ T cells in alopecia areata. The repertoire was sequenced with immunoSEQ multiplex PCR; TCRdb's copy has only in-frame clones and lacks some. The data hold about 160,000 clones, with less than 70% observed a single time. Sequenced here: CD4+ T cells sorted from blood, sampled at week 4, from a patient treated with tofacitinib. The receptors come from a human donor with alopecia areata. The CDR3 runs from the conserved cysteine through the conserved F or W. Fields, in order: V gene, D gene, J gene, clone size, CDR3 protein, CDR3 DNA. D genes are given only for firm matches. A clone size is listed for some rows: how often the clone was seen (once, few, many), or a class if it is expanded.

>TRBV11-1|NA|TRBJ2-7|many
CAKKTGVTYEQYF
TGTGCCAAGAAGACGGGGGTGACCTACGAGCAGTACTTC
>TRBV5-1|TRBD1|TRBJ2-7|once
CASSLGTGEYEQYF
TGCGCCAGCAGCTTAGGGACAGGGGAATACGAGCAGTACTTC
>TRBV7-8|NA|TRBJ2-3|NA
CAVYWGRITDTQYF
TGTGCCGTTTATTGGGGCAGGATCACAGATACGCAGTATTTT
>TRBV2|NA|TRBJ2-7|NA
CASSLQAYEQYF
TGTGCCAGCAGCCTACAGGCCTACGAGCAGTACTTC
>TRBV30|NA|TRBJ1-5|NA
CACDLRMNQPQHF
TGTGCCTGTGACTTGAGAATGAATCAGCCCCAGCATTTT
>TRBV5-1|NA|TRBJ1-1|NA
CASSLVMNTEAFF
TGCGCCAGCAGCTTGGTAATGAACACTGAAGCTTTCTTT
>TRBV19|NA|TRBJ2-5|NA
CASSRDGWYQETQYF
TGTGCCAGTAGTAGGGACGGTTGGTACCAAGAGACCCAGTACTTC
>TRBV4-3|TRBD2|TRBJ2-7|NA
CASSLWTSGGLTPYEQYF
TGCGCCAGCAGCCTCTGGACTAGCGGGGGATTAACCCCCTACGAGCAGTACTTC
>TRBV25-1|NA|TRBJ2-5|NA
CASRAPRTGTRETRYF
TGTGCCAGCAGGGCCCCCCGGACAGGGACTAGGGAGACCCGGTACTTC
>TRBV29-1|NA|TRBJ1-1|NA
CSVGQLLNTEAFF
TGCAGCGTTGGACAGCTATTGAACACTGAAGCTTTCTTT
>TRBV13|NA|TRBJ2-1|NA
CASSTVLAGGYNEQFF
TGTGCCAGCAGCACGGTTCTAGCTGGGGGTTACAATGAGCAGTTCTTC
>TRBV11-2|TRBD1|TRBJ1-1|NA
CASSSAPGGTLNTEAFF
TGTGCCAGCAGCTCCGCTCCAGGGGGAACACTGAACACTGAAGCTTTCTTT
>TRBV6-5|TRBD2|TRBJ2-7|NA
CAAGTVSYEQYF
TGTGCAGCGGGGACGGTCTCCTACGAGCAGTACTTC
>TRBV30|TRBD1|TRBJ1-2|NA
CAWRGQGKANYGYTF
TGTGCCTGGAGGGGACAGGGGAAAGCTAACTATGGCTACACCTTC
>TRBV29-1|TRBD1|TRBJ2-1|NA
CSGQGVAYNEQFF
TGCAGCGGCCAGGGGGTAGCGTACAATGAGCAGTTCTTC
>TRBV15|NA|TRBJ1-2|NA
CATSRDLSRGYGYTF
TGTGCCACCAGCAGAGATCTATCGAGGGGCTATGGCTACACCTTC
>TRBV29-1|NA|TRBJ2-7|NA
CSAGVGREQYF
TGCAGCGCTGGAGTAGGCAGGGAGCAGTACTTC
>TRBV7-9|NA|TRBJ2-4|NA
CASSSTSTGVKNIQYF
TGTGCCAGCAGCTCCACCTCGACGGGGGTCAAAAACATTCAGTACTTC